The 9 T cell receptor beta chains below were found in one sample sequenced in a study of T-cell memory formation after mild COVID-19. One entry per CDR3 protein, called by TCRdb with MiXCR from the 5' RACE reads. The table lists around 300,000 distinct CDR3 sequences, roughly an eighth of them singletons. The material sequenced was PBMCs or a T cell subset sorted from them (not recorded which). These receptors came from a man aged 18 to 30 who had mild COVID-19 (a few samples of this study predate the infection). Cell type and time point are not known.

Concerning this clonotype: Mismatch with germline at one junction end may stem from a read error. The CDR3 DNA is TGTGCCAGCAGCTCCTATAGGGGGTCTACTAATGAAAAACTTTTTTTT. Its protein product is CASSSYRGSTNEKLFF. The gene calls are TRBV6-5 and TRBJ1-4; tentatively, D is TRBD1 (6 bases). CDR3 length: 16 amino acids. The germline CDR1 and CDR2 sequences are MNHEY and SVGAGI.

This clonotype was recorded many times. The chain recombines TRBV10-3 with TRBJ2-7, with a weak D call TRBD2 (6 bases). The V end lost 10 bases, the J end lost 3 bases, and 10 bases lay between the germline ends. This CDR3 is 11 amino acids long. CDR1 and CDR2 from the germline V gene are ENHRY and SYGVKD. This CDR3 is CATRDFYEQYV. The CDR3 DNA follows: TGTGCCACGAGGGACTTCTACGAGCAGTACGTC.

In this sample, this clonotype turned up a few times. The V call is TRBV15, the J call TRBJ2-3; 7 positions agree with TRBD2. Germline V gene lookup returns CDR1 LNHNV and CDR2 YYDKDF (reference sequence). The CDR3 runs 15 residues. V shed 1 base, J shed 6 bases, and the junction held 7 bases outside the gene matches. CDR3 sequence: CATSRAGEGSDTQYF. CDR3 in DNA: TGTGCCACCAGCAGAGCGGGGGAGGGGAGTGATACGCAGTATTTT.

There are a few counts of this clonotype. The chain links TRBV30 to TRBJ2-7; D could derive from TRBD1 or TRBD2 (5 bases each). The germline V gene encodes CDR1 GTSNPN and CDR2 SVGIG (reference sequence). Trimming left V 3 bases short and J 2 bases short, with 8 bases between. The CDR3 totals 12 residues. Written as DNA, the CDR3 is TGTGCCTGGAGCCGGGACGCCTACGAGCAGTACTTC. Amino acid sequence: CAWSRDAYEQYF.

CDR3 protein: CASSWSMRETQYF. The CDR3 bases are TGTGCCAGCAGTTGGTCAATGCGAGAGACCCAGTACTTC. This chain links TRBV27 with TRBJ2-5, with D uncertain. V dropped 4 bases and J dropped 4 bases, with 10 bases sitting between them. Germline lookup yields CDR1 MNHEY and CDR2 SMNVEV (reference sequence). The CDR3 extends over 13 amino acids.

This clonotype was seen only a few times. The rearrangement links TRBV5-1 to TRBJ2-7; D possibly corresponds to TRBD2 (5 bases). CDR3 size: 16 residues. V gave up 0 bases and J gave up 0 bases, with 13 bases separating them. Germline loops: CDR1 SGHRS, CDR2 YFSETQ. The CDR3 bases are TGCGCCAGCAGCTTGGTTGAGGGAACCGGCTCCTACGAGCAGTACTTC. Translating gives CASSLVEGTGSYEQYF.

This clonotype was detected only a few times. The chain carries TRBV12-3 or TRBV12-4 and TRBJ2-3; D gene ambiguous. The V end lost 6 bases, the J end lost 5 bases, and 15 bases lay between the germline ends. There are 14 residues in the CDR3. DNA of the CDR3: TGTGCCAGCAGGCCACTGGGCTGGGGAGATACGCAGTATTTT. Translation: CASRPLGWGDTQYF.

This clonotype was counted only a few times. The rearrangement joins TRBV3-1 to TRBJ1-2; tentative D call: TRBD1 (5 bases). Trimming stripped 4 bases from V and 8 bases from J, with 14 bases between. Looked up from germline, CDR1 is LGHDT and CDR2 is YNNKEL (reference sequence). The CDR3 is made up of 13 amino acids. The CDR3 protein is CASSRDRGTGYTF. The CDR3 DNA follows: TGTGCCAGCAGCCGCGATCGGGGGACCGGCTACACCTTC.

This clonotype appeared a few times. J is TRBJ1-2 and V is TRBV6-5; 12 bases map to TRBD1. The CDR3 spans 15 residues. V was pared by 6 bases and J by 7 bases, with 9 bases of the junction left unmatched. Germline loops: CDR1 MNHEY, CDR2 SVGAGI. CDR3 sequence reads: CASRLPGQGAGGYTF. The CDR3 nucleotides are TGTGCCAGCAGACTACCGGGACAGGGGGCGGGTGGCTACACCTTC.